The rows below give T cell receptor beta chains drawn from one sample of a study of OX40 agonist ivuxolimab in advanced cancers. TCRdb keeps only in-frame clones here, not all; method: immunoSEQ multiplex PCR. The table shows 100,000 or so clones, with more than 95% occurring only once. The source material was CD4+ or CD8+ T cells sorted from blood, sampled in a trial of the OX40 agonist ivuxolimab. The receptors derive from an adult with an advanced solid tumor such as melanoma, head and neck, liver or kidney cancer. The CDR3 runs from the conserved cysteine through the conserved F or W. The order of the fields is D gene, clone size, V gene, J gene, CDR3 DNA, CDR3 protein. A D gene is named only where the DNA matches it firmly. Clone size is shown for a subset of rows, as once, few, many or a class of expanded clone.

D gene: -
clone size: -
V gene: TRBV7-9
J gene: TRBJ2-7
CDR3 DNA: TGTGCCAGCAGCTTACCCCTGGGGGGCGAGCAGTACTTC
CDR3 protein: CASSLPLGGEQYF

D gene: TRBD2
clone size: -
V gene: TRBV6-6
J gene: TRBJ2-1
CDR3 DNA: TGTGCCAGCAGTTACGCTGCTAGCGGACCCCACAATGAGCAGTTCTTC
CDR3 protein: CASSYAASGPHNEQFF

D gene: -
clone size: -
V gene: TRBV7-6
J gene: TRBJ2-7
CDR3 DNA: TGTGCCAGCAGCTCCTTCTCCTACGAGCAGTACTTC
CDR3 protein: CASSSFSYEQYF

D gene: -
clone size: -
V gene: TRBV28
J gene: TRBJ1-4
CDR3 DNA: TGTGCCAGCAGTTTTCGGCCGAGGCAGCCTCTAGCAACTAATGAAAAACTGTTTTTT
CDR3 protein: CASSFRPRQPLATNEKLFF

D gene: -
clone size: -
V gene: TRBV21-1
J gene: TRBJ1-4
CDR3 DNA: TGTGCCAGCAGCCAACCGGACCCTCTCGGTTCAACTAATGAAAAACTGTTTTTT
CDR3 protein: CASSQPDPLGSTNEKLFF

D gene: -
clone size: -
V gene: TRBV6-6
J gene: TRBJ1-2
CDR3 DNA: TGTGCCAGCAGCCTTCTCTATGGCTACACCTTC
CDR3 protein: CASSLLYGYTF

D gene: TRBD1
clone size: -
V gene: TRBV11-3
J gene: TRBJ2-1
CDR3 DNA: TGTGCCAGCAGCTCCCGGGACAGGGGGTACAATGAGCAGTTCTTC
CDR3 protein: CASSSRDRGYNEQFF

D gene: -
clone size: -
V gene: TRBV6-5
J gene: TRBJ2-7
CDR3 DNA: TGTGCCAGCTCCCAGGGCTCGGGGGTCGAGCAGTACTTC
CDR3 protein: CASSQGSGVEQYF

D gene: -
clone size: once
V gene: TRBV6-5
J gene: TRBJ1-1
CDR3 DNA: TGTGCCAGCAGTTACCGGCGGAACACTGAAGCTTTCTTT
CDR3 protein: CASSYRRNTEAFF

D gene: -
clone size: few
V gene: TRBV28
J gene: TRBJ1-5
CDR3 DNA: TGTGCCAGCAGTCACTCGTCTCCCCAGCATTTT
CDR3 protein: CASSHSSPQHF

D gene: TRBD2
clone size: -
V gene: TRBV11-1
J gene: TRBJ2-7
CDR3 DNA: TGTGCCAGCAGCTTGGTGACGGGAGGGTCGTACGAGCAGTACTTC
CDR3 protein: CASSLVTGGSYEQYF

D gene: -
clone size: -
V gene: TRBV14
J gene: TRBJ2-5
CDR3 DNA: TGTGCCAGCAGCCAAGTTAGCGGCCAAGAGACCCAGTACTTC
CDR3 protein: CASSQVSGQETQYF

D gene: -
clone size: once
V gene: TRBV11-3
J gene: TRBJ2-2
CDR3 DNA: TGTGCCAGCAGCCCCCGGACAGAGAACACCGGGGAGCTGTTTTTT
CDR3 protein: CASSPRTENTGELFF

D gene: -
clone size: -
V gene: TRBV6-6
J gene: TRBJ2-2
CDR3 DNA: TGTGCCAGCAGTGACAGCACCGGGGAGCTGTTTTTT
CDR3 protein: CASSDSTGELFF

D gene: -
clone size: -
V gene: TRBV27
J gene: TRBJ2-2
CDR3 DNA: TGTGCCAGCAGTAACACCGGGGAGCTGTTTTTT
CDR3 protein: CASSNTGELFF

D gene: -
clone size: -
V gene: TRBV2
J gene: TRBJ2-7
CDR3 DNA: TGTGCCAGCAGTGCCTTCGGGTCTTCCTACGAGCAGTACTTC
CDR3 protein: CASSAFGSSYEQYF

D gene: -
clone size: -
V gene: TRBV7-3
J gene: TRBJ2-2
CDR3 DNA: TGTGCCAGCAGCTTTGGACCGAACACCGGGGAGCTGTTTTTT
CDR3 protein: CASSFGPNTGELFF

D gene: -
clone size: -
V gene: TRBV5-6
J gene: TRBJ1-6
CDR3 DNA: TGTGCCAGCAGCTTGGAGGGCAGCTCCCCCTATAATTCACCCCTCCACTTT
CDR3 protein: CASSLEGSSPYNSPLHF

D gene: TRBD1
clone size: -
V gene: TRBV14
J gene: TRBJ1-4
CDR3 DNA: TGTGCCAGCAGCCAGTATGACAGGGCACTCGAAAAACTGTTTTTT
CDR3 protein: CASSQYDRALEKLFF

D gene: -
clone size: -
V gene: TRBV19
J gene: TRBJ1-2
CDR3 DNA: TGTGCCAGCCTCCCCCGGGCAGGGGACGGTTATGGCTACACCTTC
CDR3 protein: CASLPRAGDGYGYTF

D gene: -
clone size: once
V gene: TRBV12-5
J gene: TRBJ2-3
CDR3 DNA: TGTGCTAGTGGTTTTGGGTCAGATACGCAGTATTTT
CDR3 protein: CASGFGSDTQYF

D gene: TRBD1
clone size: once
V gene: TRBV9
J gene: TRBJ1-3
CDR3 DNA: TGTGCCAGCAGCGCAACCCAGGGGGCGGTTGGAAACACCATATATTTT
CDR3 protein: CASSATQGAVGNTIYF

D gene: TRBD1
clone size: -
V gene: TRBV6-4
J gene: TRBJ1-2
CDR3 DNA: TGTGCCAGCAGTGACTCCGAGACAGGGACGAGAGGCTACACCTTC
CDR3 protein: CASSDSETGTRGYTF

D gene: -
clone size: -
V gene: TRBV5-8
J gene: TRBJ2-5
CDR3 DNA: TGTGCCAGCAGCTTTGGGCACGTTCAAGAGACCCAGTACTTC
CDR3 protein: CASSFGHVQETQYF

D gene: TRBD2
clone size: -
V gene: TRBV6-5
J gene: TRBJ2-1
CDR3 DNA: TGTGCCAGCAGTCCCCTAGCGGGGGTTTTAAATGAGCAGTTCTTC
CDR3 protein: CASSPLAGVLNEQFF

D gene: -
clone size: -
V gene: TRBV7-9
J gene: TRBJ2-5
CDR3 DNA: TGTGCCAGCAGCAACTCAGCTGAGGGGACGGAGACCCAGTACTTC
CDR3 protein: CASSNSAEGTETQYF

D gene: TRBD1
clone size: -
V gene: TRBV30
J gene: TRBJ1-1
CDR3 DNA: TGTGCCTGGTTCCCGACAGGGGTGGGCGCTGAAGCTTTCTTT
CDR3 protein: CAWFPTGVGAEAFF

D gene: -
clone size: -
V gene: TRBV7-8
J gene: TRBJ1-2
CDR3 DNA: TGTGCCAGCAGCTTAGGGGGGACACCTAACTATGGCTACACCTTC
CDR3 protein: CASSLGGTPNYGYTF